These 7 T cell receptor beta chains share one sample of origin, sequenced in a study of memory CD4+ T cells and cytomegalovirus serostatus. TCRdb's table, derived via immunoSEQ multiplex PCR, lists solely in-frame clones and lacks some. The sample gives about 31,000 clones, approximately 76% of which show up once; over 0.55% is in the top ten. Single viable CD3+CD4+CD8-CD45RO+ cells were sorted as the memory CD4+ T cells. Source material: memory CD4+ T cells from blood. Source of these receptors: an adult in good health and CMV-seronegative. Some clones in this sample may be carry-over from other donors' samples.

The chain couples TRBV5-1 to TRBJ2-1; D possibly corresponds to TRBD2 (5 bases). CDR3 size: 13 residues. V shed 0 bases and J shed 12 bases, with 13 bases lying between them. CDR1 is SGHRS, CDR2 YFSETQ, per germline. In nucleotides, the CDR3 is TGCGCCAGCAGCTTGGGAGGGTACGAACGGCAGTTCTTC. Protein product: CASSLGGYERQFF.

The chain uses TRBV7-8 and TRBJ1-1; 8 nucleotides agree with TRBD1. Germline V CDR1 and CDR2: SGHVS, FQNEAQ. This CDR3 is built from 14 residues. V lost 3 bases to trimming and J lost 7 bases; unmatched junction nucleotides: 7. In DNA form, the CDR3 reads TGTGCCAGCAGCTTTTCAACGGGACAGGATGAAGCTTTCTTT. It translates to CASSFSTGQDEAFF.

The rearrangement joins TRBV2 to TRBJ2-1, with TRBD2 matching 10 bases. Trimming cost V 5 bases and J 8 bases; bases outside gene matches: 9. From germline, CDR1 is SNHLY and CDR2 FYNNEI. CDR3 size: 15 residues. CDR3 nucleotide sequence: TGTGCCAGCAGTTTTCCTAAGCGGGGGGGGTATGAGCAGTTCTTC. It translates to CASSFPKRGGYEQFF. The full variable domain, completed using reference TRBV2 and TRBJ2-1, is EPEVTQTPSHQVTQMGQEVILRCVPISNHLYFYWYRQILGQKVEFLVSFYNNEISEKSEIFDDQFSVERPDGSNFTLKIRSTKLEDSAMYFCASSFPKRGGYEQFFGPGTRLTVL.

The chain carries TRBV6-1 and TRBJ1-1; tentatively, D is TRBD1 (5 bases). The CDR3 contains 15 residues. V was cut by 6 bases and J by 1 base, with 15 bases left in between. CDR1 is MNHNS, CDR2 SASEGT, per germline. The CDR3 sequence is CASRTKGRTNTEAFF. The CDR3 bases are TGTGCCAGCAGAACAAAGGGGCGGACGAACACTGAAGCTTTCTTT.

V and J are TRBV30 and TRBJ2-3; TRBD2 aligns across 8 bases. V lost 0 bases to trimming and J lost 0 bases; unmatched junction nucleotides: 11. Germline V lookup: CDR1 GTSNPN, CDR2 SVGIG (reference sequence). CDR3 length equals 18 residues. DNA for the CDR3: TGTGCCTGGAGTGTAATGATGCGGGGGGCTTTTAGCACAGATACGCAGTATTTT. It encodes CAWSVMMRGAFSTDTQYF.

The sample holds a few counts of this clone. The J gene is TRBJ2-2, the V gene TRBV25-1; D is possibly TRBD1 (5 bases). From germline, CDR1 is MGHDK and CDR2 SYGVNS. The CDR3 spans 13 residues. V was pared by 3 bases and J by 6 bases, with 8 bases between. CDR3 DNA: TGTGCCAGCAGTGACTGGGGCGCCGGGGAGCTGTTTTTT. Its translation: CASSDWGAGELFF.

The chain has TRBV29-1 and TRBJ2-2, with TRBD1 matching 8 bases. Germline V gene sequence: CDR1 SQVTM, CDR2 ANQGSEA. The CDR3 sequence is 13 residues long. J lost 7 bases, V lost 4 bases, and 5 bases had no gene match. The CDR3 DNA sequence: TGCAGCGTTGTACAGGGGGTAGACGGGGAGCTGTTTTTT. Its translation: CSVVQGVDGELFF.